This T cell receptor beta chain was retrieved from a study of low-dose radiotherapy and immunotherapy resistance in tumors. The CDR3 totals 14 residues. Germline V gives CDR1 SGHVS, CDR2 FNYEAQ. Trimming cost V 5 bases and J 0 bases, with 10 bases left between them. Time point noted: before trial treatment. Eligibility was restricted to patients presenting with advanced solid tumors that lacked tumor-infiltrating lymphocytes. This clonotype showed up many times. TRAV- and TRBV-specific primers were used for first-strand cDNA, which covered alpha and beta chains. Amplification, which lasted 20 PCR cycles, used a constant-region primer and V-primer adapter to amplify TCRs. TCRdb used MiXCR to reprocess the reads, holding one entry per CDR3 protein. This sample yields 64,000 or so distinct CDR3 sequences, of which more than 20% are seen a single time; 6.5% to 8% belongs to the top ten.

Specimen: PBMCs, collected before treatment. The TCR originated in a male donor with rectosigmoid adenocarcinoma. J is TRBJ2-5 and V is TRBV7-6; no clear D gene. DNA for the CDR3: TGTGCCAGCAGCCTACGGCGGTACCAAGAGACCCAGTACTTC. Translating it yields CASSLRRYQETQYF.